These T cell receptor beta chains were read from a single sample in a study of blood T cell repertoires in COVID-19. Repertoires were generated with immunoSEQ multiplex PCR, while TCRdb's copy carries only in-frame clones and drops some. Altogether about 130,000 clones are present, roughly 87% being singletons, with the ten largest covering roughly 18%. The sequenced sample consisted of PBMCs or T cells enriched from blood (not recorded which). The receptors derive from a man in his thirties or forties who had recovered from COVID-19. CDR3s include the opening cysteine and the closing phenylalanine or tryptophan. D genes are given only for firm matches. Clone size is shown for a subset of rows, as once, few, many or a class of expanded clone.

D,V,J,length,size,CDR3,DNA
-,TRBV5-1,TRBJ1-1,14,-,CASSLGQSNTEAFF,TGCGCCAGCAGCTTGGGGCAGTCGAACACTGAAGCTTTCTTT
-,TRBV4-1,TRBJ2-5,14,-,CASSPLQGAETQYF,TGCGCCAGCAGCCCTCTACAGGGCGCAGAGACCCAGTACTTC
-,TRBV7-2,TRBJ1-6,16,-,CASSLLGSSYNSPLHF,TGTGCCAGCAGCTTATTGGGGAGCTCCTATAATTCACCCCTCCACTTT
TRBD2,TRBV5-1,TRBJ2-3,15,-,CASSTGLAGTDTQYF,TGCGCCAGCAGCACCGGACTAGCGGGCACAGATACGCAGTATTTT
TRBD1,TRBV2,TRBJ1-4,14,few,CASRRQGADEKLFF,TGTGCCAGCAGGCGACAGGGGGCTGATGAAAAACTGTTTTTT
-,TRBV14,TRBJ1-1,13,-,CASSQTENTEAFF,TGTGCCAGCAGCCAAACAGAAAACACTGAAGCTTTCTTT
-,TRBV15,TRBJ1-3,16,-,CATSRDPTDSGNTIYF,TGTGCCACCAGCAGAGACCCCACAGACTCTGGAAACACCATATATTTT
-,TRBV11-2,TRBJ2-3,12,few,CASSSLTDTQYF,TGTGCCAGCAGCTCTCTCACAGATACGCAGTATTTT
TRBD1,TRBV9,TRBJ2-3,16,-,CASSVVGQTSTDTQYF,TGTGCCAGCAGCGTAGTGGGACAGACTAGCACAGATACGCAGTATTTT
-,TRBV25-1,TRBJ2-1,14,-,CASSGAGPYNEQFF,TGTGCCAGCAGTGGAGCGGGCCCTTACAATGAGCAGTTCTTC
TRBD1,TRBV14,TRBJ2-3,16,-,CASSHGQVLRTDTQYF,TGTGCCAGCAGCCACGGACAGGTATTGAGGACAGATACGCAGTATTTT
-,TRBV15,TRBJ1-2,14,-,CATSRDQPGDGYTF,TGTGCCACCAGCAGAGATCAGCCCGGGGATGGCTACACCTTC
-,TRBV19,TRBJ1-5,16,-,CASSIEGQYSNQPQHF,TGTGCCAGTAGTATTGAAGGACAGTATAGCAATCAGCCCCAGCATTTT
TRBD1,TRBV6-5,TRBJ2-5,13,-,CASSRDRQETQYF,TGTGCCAGCAGTCGGGACAGGCAAGAGACCCAGTACTTC
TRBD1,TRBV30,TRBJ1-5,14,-,CAWSEGTVNQPQHF,TGTGCCTGGAGTGAAGGGACAGTCAATCAGCCCCAGCATTTT
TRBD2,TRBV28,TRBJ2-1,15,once,CASSALAGSYNEQFF,TGTGCCAGCAGCGCCCTAGCGGGAAGCTACAATGAGCAGTTCTTC
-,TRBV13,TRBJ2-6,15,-,CASSRRGTGANVLTF,TGTGCCAGCAGCCGGCGGGGAACTGGGGCCAACGTCCTGACTTTC
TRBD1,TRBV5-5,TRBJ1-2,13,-,CASSWDREGVDTF,TGTGCCAGCAGCTGGGACAGGGAAGGGGTGGACACCTTC